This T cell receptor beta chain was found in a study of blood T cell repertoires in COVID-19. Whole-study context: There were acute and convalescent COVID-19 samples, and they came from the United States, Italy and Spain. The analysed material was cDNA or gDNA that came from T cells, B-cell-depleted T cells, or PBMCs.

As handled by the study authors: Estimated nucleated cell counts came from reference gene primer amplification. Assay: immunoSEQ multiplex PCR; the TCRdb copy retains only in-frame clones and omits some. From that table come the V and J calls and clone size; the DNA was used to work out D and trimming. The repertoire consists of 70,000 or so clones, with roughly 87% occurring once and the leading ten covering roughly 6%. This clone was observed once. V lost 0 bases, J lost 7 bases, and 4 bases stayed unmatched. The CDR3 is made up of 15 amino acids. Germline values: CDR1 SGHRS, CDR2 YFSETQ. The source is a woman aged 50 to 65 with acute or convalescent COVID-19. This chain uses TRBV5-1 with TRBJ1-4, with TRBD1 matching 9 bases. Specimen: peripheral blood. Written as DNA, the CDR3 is TGCGCCAGCAGCTTGGGGGGGACAGGGATTGAAAAACTGTTTTTT. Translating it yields CASSLGGTGIEKLFF.